This TCR beta chain was recorded in a study of T cells in Graves' hyperthyroidism and ophthalmopathy. Concerning this clonotype itself: Its antigen is not identified.

The PBMCs were sourced from fresh peripheral blood (more than 8.5 ml). Template material for amplifying TCR beta CDR3 regions consisted of RNA transcripts. When the TCR CDR3 underwent first-round RT-PCR, the HTBI primer set was used. TCRdb used MiXCR to reprocess the multiplex PCR reads, holding one entry per CDR3 protein. The table lists about 410,000 distinct CDR3 sequences, roughly 14% of them singletons. Findings and caveats of the study: Blood samples included most of the expanded thyroid clonotypes exceeding 0.001.

The sequenced material came from blood. The clonotype comes from a man between 18 and 29 years old with Graves' ophthalmopathy.

The CDR3 here is CSARVAGGTGEQFF. As DNA, the CDR3 is TGCAGTGCTAGAGTGGCGGGAGGGACGGGTGAGCAGTTCTTC. The genes are TRBV20-1 and TRBJ2-1, with TRBD2 identical over 9 bases. V lost 1 base, J lost 9 bases, and 7 bases stayed unmatched. The germline V gene has CDR1 DFQATT and CDR2 SNEGSKA (reference sequence). The CDR3 length is 14 residues.